Listed below are T cell receptor beta chains from one sample, sequenced in a study of beta chain features in type 1 diabetes. TCRdb keeps only in-frame clones here, not all; method: immunoSEQ multiplex PCR. The sample has some 290,000 clones, about 24% seen once; the top ten hold about 0.012%. Sequenced sample: naive CD4+ T cells from blood. The receptor set was obtained from a woman in her 30s with type 1 diabetes. Both conserved end residues are part of each CDR3. A D gene is named only where the DNA matches it firmly. The size entry is marked missing in some rows and otherwise reads once, few, many or a size class.

-	-	TRBV7-9	TRBJ2-7	13	TGTGCCAGCAGCTTTCCAGGGTCCTACGAGCAGTACTTC	CASSFPGSYEQYF
TRBD1	-	TRBV7-9	TRBJ2-7	15	TGTGCCAGCAGCCCCTGGACAGGGGACTCCCCCGAGCAGTACTTC	CASSPWTGDSPEQYF
-	-	TRBV7-6	TRBJ2-5	13	TGTGCCAGCAGCCCGCAGGAAGATGAGACCCAGTACTTC	CASSPQEDETQYF
TRBD1	-	TRBV9	TRBJ1-2	14	TGTGCCAGCAGCGGGCAGGGGGCTTTCTATGGCTACACCTTC	CASSGQGAFYGYTF
TRBD1	few	TRBV2	TRBJ2-5	15	TGTGCCAGCAGTGAAGAAACGACAGGGGGAGAGACCCAGTACTTC	CASSEETTGGETQYF
TRBD2	few	TRBV9	TRBJ2-7	15	TGTGCCAGCAGCCCTAGGGGACTAGCGGGAGTCGAGCAGTACTTC	CASSPRGLAGVEQYF
-	-	TRBV30	TRBJ2-2	13	TGTGCCTGGAGTGGGACAGTTCCCGGGGAGCTGTTTTTT	CAWSGTVPGELFF
TRBD1	-	TRBV27	TRBJ2-2	15	TGTGCCAGCAGTACACCACAGGGGTACACCGGGGAGCTGTTTTTT	CASSTPQGYTGELFF
TRBD2	once	TRBV6-5	TRBJ2-7	16	TGTGCCAGCAGTTACGCCCTAGGCGGGAGAATCTACGAGCAGTACTTC	CASSYALGGRIYEQYF
-	-	TRBV7-3	TRBJ1-1	13	TGTGCCAGCAGCTCCAACATGAACACTGAAGCTTTCTTT	CASSSNMNTEAFF
-	few	TRBV15	TRBJ2-5	14	TGTGCCACCAGCCCCCGACTAGAGGCAGAGACCCAGTACTTC	CATSPRLEAETQYF
-	few	TRBV28	TRBJ2-5	14	TGTGCCAGCAATCCCCCCAGGGTCCAAGAGACCCAGTACTTC	CASNPPRVQETQYF
TRBD2	few	TRBV9	TRBJ2-3	16	TGTGCCAGCAGCGTAGATTCAGCGGGAGGTGGAGATACGCAGTATTTT	CASSVDSAGGGDTQYF
TRBD1	-	TRBV9	TRBJ1-6	15	TGTGCCAGCAGCGGACAGGGCTCCTATAATTCACCCCTCCACTTT	CASSGQGSYNSPLHF
TRBD2	-	TRBV18	TRBJ2-1	15	TGTGCCAGCTCACCCCCATCCCGGGGGGGGAATGAGCAGTTCTTC	CASSPPSRGGNEQFF
TRBD2	-	TRBV5-1	TRBJ2-3	14	TGCGCCAGCAGCTTACGGGAGGGGGAGGATACGCAGTATTTT	CASSLREGEDTQYF
TRBD2	-	TRBV5-1	TRBJ2-7	15	TGCGCCAGCAGCTTGGGACTAGCGGGCTCCTACGAGCAGTACTTC	CASSLGLAGSYEQYF
TRBD2	-	TRBV9	TRBJ2-7	14	TGTGCCAGCAGCGTCGGACTAGCGGGAGTAGAGCAGTACTTC	CASSVGLAGVEQYF
TRBD2	-	TRBV11-1	TRBJ2-2	17	TGTGCCAGCTCCTGGGGGGGACTTTCAACCAACACCGGGGAGCTGTTTTTT	CASSWGGLSTNTGELFF
-	-	TRBV7-9	TRBJ1-2	14	TGTGCCAGCACCGGACAGACTACTAACTATGGCTACACCTTC	CASTGQTTNYGYTF
TRBD2	few	TRBV9	TRBJ2-1	15	TGTGCCAGCAGCGTCAGGACTAGCGGGAGTAATGAGCAGTTCTTC	CASSVRTSGSNEQFF
-	-	TRBV12-5	TRBJ1-2	15	TGTGCTAGTGGTCCTGGTGACACCGGGGACTATGGCTACACCTTC	CASGPGDTGDYGYTF
TRBD2	-	TRBV13	TRBJ2-7	16	TGTGCCAGCAGCTGGGATAGCGGGAGGGGATCCTACGAGCAGTACTTC	CASSWDSGRGSYEQYF